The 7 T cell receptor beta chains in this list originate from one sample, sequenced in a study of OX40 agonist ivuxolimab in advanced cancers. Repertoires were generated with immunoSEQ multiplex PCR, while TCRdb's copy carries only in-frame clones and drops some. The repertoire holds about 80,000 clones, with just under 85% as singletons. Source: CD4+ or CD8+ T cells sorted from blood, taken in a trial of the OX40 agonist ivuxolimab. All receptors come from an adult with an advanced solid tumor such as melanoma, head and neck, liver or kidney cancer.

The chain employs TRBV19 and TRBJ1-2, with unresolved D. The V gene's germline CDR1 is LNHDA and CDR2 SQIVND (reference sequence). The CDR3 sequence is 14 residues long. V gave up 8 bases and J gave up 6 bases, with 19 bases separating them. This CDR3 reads CASLPLVTPHGYTF. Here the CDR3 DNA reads TGTGCCAGTCTACCCCTTGTAACACCACATGGCTACACCTTC.

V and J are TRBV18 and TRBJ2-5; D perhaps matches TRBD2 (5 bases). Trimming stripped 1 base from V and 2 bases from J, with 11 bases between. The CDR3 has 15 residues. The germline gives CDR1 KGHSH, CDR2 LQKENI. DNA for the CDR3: TGTGCCAGCTCACCACTGCGGGCAGATCAAGAGACCCAGTACTTC. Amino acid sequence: CASSPLRADQETQYF.

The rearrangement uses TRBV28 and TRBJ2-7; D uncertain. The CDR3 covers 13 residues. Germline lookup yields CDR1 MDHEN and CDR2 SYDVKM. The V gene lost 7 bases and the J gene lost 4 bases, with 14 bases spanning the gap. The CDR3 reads CASMSSPPYEQYF. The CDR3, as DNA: TGTGCCAGCATGTCATCGCCCCCTTACGAGCAGTACTTC.

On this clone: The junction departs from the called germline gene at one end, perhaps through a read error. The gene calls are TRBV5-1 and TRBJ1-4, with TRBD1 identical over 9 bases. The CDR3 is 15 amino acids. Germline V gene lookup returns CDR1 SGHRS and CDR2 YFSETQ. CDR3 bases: TGCGCCAGCAGCTTGGACAGGGGGCGAAATGGAAAACTGTTTTTT. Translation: CASSLDRGRNGKLFF. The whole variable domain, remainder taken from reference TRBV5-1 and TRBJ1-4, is KAGVTQTPRYLIKTRGQQVTLSCSPISGHRSVSWYQQTPGQGLQFLFEYFSETQRNKGNFPGRFSGRQFSNSRSEMNVSTLELGDSALYLCASSLDRGRNGKLFFGSGTQLSVL.

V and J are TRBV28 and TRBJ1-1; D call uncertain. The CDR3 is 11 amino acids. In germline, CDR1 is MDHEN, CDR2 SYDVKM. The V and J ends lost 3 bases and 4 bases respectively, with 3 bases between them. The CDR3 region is CASSFSTEAFF. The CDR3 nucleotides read TGTGCCAGCAGTTTTTCCACTGAAGCTTTCTTT.

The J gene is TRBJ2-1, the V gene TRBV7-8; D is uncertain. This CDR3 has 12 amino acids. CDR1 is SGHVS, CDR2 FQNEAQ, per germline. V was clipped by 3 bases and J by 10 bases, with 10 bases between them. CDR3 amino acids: CASSFSSWEQFF. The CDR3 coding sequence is TGTGCCAGCAGCTTCTCAAGTTGGGAGCAGTTCTTC.

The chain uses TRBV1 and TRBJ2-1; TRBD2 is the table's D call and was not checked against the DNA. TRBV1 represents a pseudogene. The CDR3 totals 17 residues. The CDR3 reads CTSSPSSAGGHYNEQFF. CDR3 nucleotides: TGCACCAGCAGCCCCTCTTCAGCGGGGGGCCACTACAATGAGCAGTTCTTC.